The 17 T cell receptor beta chains presented below share a single source sample, sequenced in a study of monozygotic twins with inflammatory bowel disease. From its re-call of the 5' RACE reads, TCRdb lists each CDR3 protein once, without DNA. In total, the table holds roughly 200,000 distinct CDR3 sequences. Sequenced sample: blood. Receptors originate from a human donor with ulcerative colitis or Crohn's disease, or a healthy co-twin of an affected twin (not recorded which).

This chain links TRBV27 with TRBJ1-5; the D call of TRBD1 rests on TCRdb alone, since no DNA is present to check it. CDR1 is MNHEY and CDR2 is SMNVEV in the germline V gene (reference sequence). CDR3 length: 15 residues. The CDR3 here is CASSNGILDHQPQHF.

The CDR3 loop is CASSFGWGPFQETQYF. The gene calls are TRBV7-2 and TRBJ2-5; TCRdb selects TRBD2, and the lack of DNA leaves this call unchecked. The CDR3 covers 16 residues. CDR1 and CDR2 from the germline V gene are SGHTA and FQGNSA.

V is TRBV5-5 and J is TRBJ2-7; TCRdb's assignment of TRBD2 cannot be checked, as there is no DNA. CDR3 length: 17 amino acids. In germline, CDR1 is SGHKS, CDR2 YYEKEE (reference sequence). The CDR3 loop is CASSSPGLGGISYEQYF.

This chain connects TRBV4-1 to TRBJ1-4. CDR1 is MGHRA and CDR2 is YSYEKL in the germline V gene. The CDR3 covers 17 residues. The chain's CDR3 is CASSPLQVSAGGEKLFF.

The chain carries TRBV25-1 and TRBJ2-7; TCRdb designates TRBD1, a call that cannot be tested without DNA. The germline gives CDR1 MGHDK, CDR2 SYGVNS. The CDR3 has 12 amino acids. The CDR3 sequence is CASSDRVHEQYF.

The chain joins TRBV5-1 to TRBJ1-2. Germline loops: CDR1 SGHRS, CDR2 YFSETQ. The CDR3 consists of 15 residues. The CDR3 sequence is CASSLGAILGDGYTF.

The chain employs TRBV6-6 and TRBJ2-2; TCRdb indicates TRBD1, and absent DNA this call remains unverified. The CDR3 totals 14 residues. The germline V gene has CDR1 MNHNY and CDR2 SVGAGI (reference sequence). The CDR3 sequence is CATLIPGNTGELFF.

This sequence joins TRBV5-4 and TRBJ2-7. Per the germline V gene, CDR1 is SGHNT and CDR2 is YYREEE (reference sequence). CDR3 length equals 13 residues. This chain's CDR3 is CASSSGTQREQYF.

This chain's CDR3 is CASSPRGTNTIYF. The V and J genes are TRBV7-2 and TRBJ1-3; TCRdb returns TRBD1, unconfirmable since there is no DNA. This CDR3 region has 13 residues. CDR1 SGHTA and CDR2 FQGNSA come from the germline V gene.

The chain couples TRBV6-2 or TRBV6-3 to TRBJ1-1. Germline V gene data show CDR1 as MNHEY and CDR2 as SVGEGT. The CDR3 consists of 13 residues. CDR3: CASSSVQAGEAFF.

This chain links TRBV20-1 with TRBJ2-7; TCRdb's D call of TRBD1 is untestable without DNA. The germline V gene has CDR1 DFQATT and CDR2 SNEGSKA (reference sequence). CDR3 length equals 13 residues. This CDR3 reads CSARSWEGIEQYF.

The chain couples TRBV4-2 to TRBJ2-7; TCRdb picks TRBD2, but there is no DNA to check that call. There are 16 residues in the CDR3. CDR1 and CDR2 from the germline V gene are LGHNA and YNFKEQ. This chain's CDR3 is CASSPSAGGDEYEQYF.

The chain couples TRBV10-3 to TRBJ2-5. Germline CDR1 ENHRY, CDR2 SYGVKD. The CDR3 length is 12 residues. Here the CDR3 reads CAISDPRETQYF.

The chain joins TRBV13 to TRBJ2-5; as DNA is missing, the TRBD2 call by TCRdb cannot be tested. Germline V gene lookup returns CDR1 PRHDT and CDR2 FYEKMQ (reference sequence). CDR3 length equals 17 residues. CDR3 in amino acids: CASSCQGLAGGKETQYF. Full variable domain (rest looked up from reference TRBV13 and TRBJ2-5): AAGVIQSPRHLIKEKRETATLKCYPIPRHDTVYWYQQGPGQDPQFLISFYEKMQSDKGSIPDRFSAQQFSDYHSELNMSSLELGDSALYFCASSCQGLAGGKETQYFGPGTRLLVL.

The chain carries TRBV7-9 and TRBJ2-5; absent DNA, TCRdb's TRBD1 call cannot be checked. CDR1 is SEHNR and CDR2 is FQNEAQ in the germline V gene (reference sequence). The CDR3 runs to 14 residues. CDR3 sequence: CASSFGGASETQYF.

The chain links TRBV28 to TRBJ2-2. The CDR3 runs 12 residues. CDR1 is MDHEN and CDR2 is SYDVKM in the germline V gene. CDR3: CASGWVPGELFF.

This CDR3 reads CASSLGRVEEQYF. The rearrangement uses TRBV7-2 and TRBJ2-7; TCRdb's D call of TRBD1 is untestable without DNA. The CDR3 sequence is 13 residues long. Germline CDR1 reads SGHTA; CDR2 reads FQGNSA.